These 10 T cell receptor beta chains were sequenced from one sample in a study of T cell changes during pregnancy in multiple sclerosis. Only in-frame clones appear in the TCRdb table, and some are missing; sequencing was by immunoSEQ multiplex PCR. The sample has tens of thousands of clones; around nine tenths are singletons. The material sequenced was peripheral blood, taken in the second trimester of pregnancy. The source is a female donor with multiple sclerosis, enrolled in a pregnancy study.

V is TRBV27 and J is TRBJ2-3; 9 positions match TRBD1. CDR3 length equals 13 residues. CDR1 and CDR2 (germline): MNHEY, SMNVEV (reference sequence). The V segment lost 7 bases and the J segment 8 bases; nucleotides outside the gene matches: 7. The CDR3, as DNA: TGTGCCAGCACCGGGACAGGGATATTTACGCAGTATTTT. Amino acid sequence: CASTGTGIFTQYF.

The chain is built from TRBV5-5 and TRBJ2-7, with TRBD2 matching over 10 bases. The V gene end was trimmed by 6 bases and the J gene end by 4 bases; junction bases not matched to a gene: 13. This CDR3 contains 16 residues. CDR1 SGHKS and CDR2 YYEKEE come from the germline V gene (reference sequence). This CDR3 reads CASTRSPGTSVYEQYF. CDR3 DNA sequence: TGTGCCAGCACCAGGTCGCCCGGGACTAGCGTTTACGAGCAGTACTTC.

The V gene is TRBV7-2, the J gene TRBJ1-4; D is uncertain. Between the trimmed V and J ends, which lost 2 bases and 0 bases, there was a span of 19 bases. This CDR3 spans 19 amino acids. Germline V gene data show CDR1 as SGHTA and CDR2 as FQGNSA. The CDR3 bases are TGTGCCAGCAGCTTAACGGTGGTCGCAGGATTTACAACTAATGAAAAACTGTTTTTT. Translated: CASSLTVVAGFTTNEKLFF.

The chain links TRBV29-1 to TRBJ1-4; 9 bases fit TRBD1. Germline assignment: CDR1 SQVTM and CDR2 ANQGSEA. V was clipped by 5 bases and J by 7 bases; unmatched bases: 5. The CDR3 totals 13 residues. The CDR3 loop is CSVRQGGFEKLFF. The CDR3 DNA reads TGCAGCGTTCGACAGGGGGGTTTTGAAAAACTGTTTTTT.

The gene calls are TRBV5-4 and TRBJ2-1, with TRBD2 identical over 12 bases. V dropped 5 bases and J dropped 5; count of bases not matched to a gene: 5. Germline V gene sequence: CDR1 SGHNT, CDR2 YYREEE (reference sequence). The CDR3 consists of 15 residues. This CDR3 is CASSLLAGGNNEQFF. The CDR3 DNA reads as TGTGCCAGCAGTCTACTAGCGGGAGGAAACAATGAGCAGTTCTTC.

The rearrangement links TRBV2 to TRBJ2-7; TRBD1 agrees at 8 bases. The germline gives CDR1 SNHLY, CDR2 FYNNEI. Trimming took 8 bases from V and 5 from J; bases not matched to a gene: 14. The CDR3 is 15 amino acids. The CDR3 sequence is CASVEDRTGRDEQYF. As DNA, the CDR3 is TGTGCCAGCGTTGAGGATAGGACAGGGAGAGACGAGCAGTACTTC.

J is TRBJ1-6 and V is TRBV9, with D perhaps TRBD1 (6 bases). CDR1 SGDLS and CDR2 YYNGEE come from the germline V gene. Trimming stripped 2 bases from V and 12 bases from J, with 12 bases between. This CDR3 spans 13 amino acids. CDR3 residues: CASSVTGLGPLHF. The CDR3 DNA reads as TGTGCCAGCAGCGTGACAGGTCTCGGACCCCTCCACTTT.

This clone was detected once. The chain carries TRBV5-1 and TRBJ1-5; possible D gene TRBD1, 5 bases. The CDR3 is made up of 14 amino acids. Germline V lookup: CDR1 SGHRS, CDR2 YFSETQ. The V gene lost 5 bases and the J gene lost 4 bases, with 13 bases spanning the gap. As DNA, the CDR3 is TGCGCCAGCAGTCCCGGGGGTCCGAATCAGCCCCAGCATTTT. This codes for CASSPGGPNQPQHF.

The J gene is TRBJ2-3, the V gene TRBV18, with D perhaps TRBD2 (5 bases). The CDR3 runs 14 residues. Germline lookup yields CDR1 KGHSH and CDR2 LQKENI. V shed 3 bases and J shed 0 bases, with 7 bases lying between them. CDR3 nucleotides: TGTGCCAGCTCACCCGGGATAAGCACAGATACGCAGTATTTT. As protein: CASSPGISTDTQYF.

The chain uses TRBV2 and TRBJ2-3; 12 bases map to TRBD2. Germline V gives CDR1 SNHLY, CDR2 FYNNEI. Trimming cost V 6 bases and J 6 bases; bases outside gene matches: 10. The CDR3 length is 16 residues. This chain's CDR3 is CASRQTSGGLRDTQYF. The CDR3, as DNA: TGTGCCAGCAGGCAGACTAGCGGGGGATTGAGGGATACGCAGTATTTT.